This TCR beta chain is from a study of shared clonotypes between healthy human individuals. Broader study findings: What limited the represented genetic and exposure-history diversity was the small number of donors. Naive subsets generally exceeded memory subsets in estimated richness.

The CDR3 loop spans 15 amino acids. Per the germline V gene, CDR1 is SEHNR and CDR2 is FQNEAQ (reference sequence). V shed 4 bases, J shed 4 bases, and the junction held 5 bases outside the gene matches. The table came from immunoSEQ multiplex PCR; TCRdb's copy has only in-frame clones and leaves some out. The data contain around 1,100,000 clones, 77% of them singletons. This clone was detected once. What it binds is not known. All donors qualified as healthy HIV-negative adults and had experienced no recent acute infections or vaccinations. The TCR was taken from a man between 18 and 29 years old in good health. Some clones in this sample may be carry-over from other donors' samples. Material for sequencing was memory CD4+ T cells from PBMCs. Sample subset: CD45RA-negative fraction. This chain links TRBV7-9 with TRBJ1-1, with 11 nucleotides matching TRBD1. The CDR3 coding sequence is TGTGCCAGCAGCTCGGACAGGGGGCGCGTCACTGAAGCTTTCTTT. Translation: CASSSDRGRVTEAFF.